One sample yielded the 7 T cell receptor beta chains listed below, sequenced in a study of cytomegalovirus exposure and HLA in healthy donors. Primers included in the PCR were 60 Vbeta and 13 Jbeta primers. Using immunoSEQ multiplex PCR, the repertoire was profiled, and TCRdb retains in-frame clones only, with some absent. This sample's table has 150,000 to 250,000 clones. Material: PBMCs. These TCRs come from a boy between 10 and 17 years old in good health and CMV-seronegative.

The chain combines TRBV7-8 with TRBJ2-6; D remains unclear. Between the trimmed V and J ends, which lost 3 bases and 6 bases, there was a span of 3 bases. Germline values: CDR1 SGHVS, CDR2 FQNEAQ. The CDR3 length is 12 residues. Here the CDR3 reads CASSFMANVLTF. The DNA for the CDR3 is TGTGCCAGCAGCTTTATGGCCAACGTCCTGACTTTC. Based on the CDR3 plus reference TRBV7-8 and TRBJ2-6, the full variable domain is GAGVSQSPRYKVAKRGQDVALRCDPISGHVSLFWYQQALGQGPEFLTYFQNEAQLDKSGLPSDRFFAERPEGSVSTLKIQRTQQEDSAVYLCASSFMANVLTFGAGSRLTVL.

The chain recombines TRBV6-6 with TRBJ1-2; possibly TRBD1 for D (6 bases). The CDR3 consists of 14 residues. Looked up from germline, CDR1 is MNHNY and CDR2 is SVGAGI (reference sequence). Trimming took off 5 bases at V and 5 bases at J, with 15 bases between the two ends. CDR3 sequence (DNA): TGTGCCAGCAGTCGGGACACCCTCGATTATGGCTACACCTTC. Its translation is CASSRDTLDYGYTF.

The chain has TRBV6-9 and TRBJ1-1; 10 nucleotides align to TRBD1. The CDR3 totals 16 residues. Germline lookup yields CDR1 MNHGY and CDR2 SVAAGI. The ends lost 7 bases at V and 10 bases at J; junction bases unmatched: 18. In DNA, the CDR3 is TGTGCCAGCACCGATGGACAGGGGGACTCACACGAGACAGCTTTCTTT. Amino acid sequence: CASTDGQGDSHETAFF.

The gene calls are TRBV10-3 and TRBJ1-6; D is perhaps TRBD1 (5 bases). The germline V and J ends were trimmed by 3 bases and 7 bases, with 10 bases remaining between them. This CDR3 has 14 residues. Germline CDR1 reads ENHRY; CDR2 reads SYGVKD. CDR3 DNA: TGTGCCATCAGTGACAGGGCCGAGAATTCACCCCTCCACTTT. This translates into CAISDRAENSPLHF.

With regard to this clone: The sample holds other DNA sequences that translate to the same CDR3. This chain connects TRBV19 to TRBJ2-5; TRBD2 aligns across 10 bases. Germline values: CDR1 LNHDA, CDR2 SQIVND (reference sequence). Unmatched junction bases numbered 15, after V lost 6 bases and J lost 2 bases. The CDR3 has 18 residues. In DNA, the CDR3 is TGTGCCAGTAGCTCCCCCTCCGGTGAAGCGGGGGGGCAAGAGACCCAGTACTTC. Protein: CASSSPSGEAGGQETQYF. The variable domain in full, completed from reference TRBV19 and TRBJ2-5, reads DGGITQSPKYLFRKEGQNVTLSCEQNLNHDAMYWYRQDPGQGLRLIYYSQIVNDFQKGDIAEGYSVSREKKESFPLTVTSAQKNPTAFYLCASSSPSGEAGGQETQYFGPGTRLLVL.

The chain carries TRBV6-5 and TRBJ1-1, with D hard to call. V lost 5 bases to trimming and J lost 8 bases, with 21 bases between them. Germline-derived CDR1 and CDR2 are MNHEY and SVGAGI. This CDR3 spans 15 amino acids. CDR3 nucleotide sequence: TGTGCCAGCAGTCCCCCGGCCAGCTACGAGGGAGAAGCTTTCTTT. The encoded protein is CASSPPASYEGEAFF.

The V call is TRBV11-2, the J call TRBJ2-3; possibly TRBD2 for D (6 bases). V was pared by 2 bases and J by 6 bases, with 21 bases between. There are 17 residues in the CDR3. Germline V gene data show CDR1 as SGHAT and CDR2 as FQNNGV. The CDR3 DNA follows: TGTGCCAGCAGCTTACGTCTGGACTCCCCGGGGGTCGATACGCAGTATTTT. Protein sequence: CASSLRLDSPGVDTQYF.